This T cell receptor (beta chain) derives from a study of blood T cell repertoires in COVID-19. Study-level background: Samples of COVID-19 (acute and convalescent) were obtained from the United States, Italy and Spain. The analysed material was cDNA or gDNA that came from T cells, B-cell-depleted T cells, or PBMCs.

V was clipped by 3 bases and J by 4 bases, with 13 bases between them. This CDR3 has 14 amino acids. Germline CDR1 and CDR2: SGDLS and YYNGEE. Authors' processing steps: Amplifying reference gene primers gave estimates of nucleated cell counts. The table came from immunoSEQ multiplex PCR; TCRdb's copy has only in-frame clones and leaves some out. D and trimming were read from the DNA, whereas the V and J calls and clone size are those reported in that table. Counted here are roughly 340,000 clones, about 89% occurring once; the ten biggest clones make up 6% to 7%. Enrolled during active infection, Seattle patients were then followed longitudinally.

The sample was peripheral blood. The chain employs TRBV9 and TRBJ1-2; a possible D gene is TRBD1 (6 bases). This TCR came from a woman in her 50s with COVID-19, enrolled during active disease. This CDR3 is CASSEGGQIYGYTF. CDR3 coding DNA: TGTGCCAGCAGCGAAGGCGGACAGATCTATGGCTACACCTTC.